The 32 T cell receptor beta chains below come from one sample, sequenced in a study of control samples from healthy donors and cancer patients. Sequencing was performed with immunoSEQ multiplex PCR; in TCRdb, only in-frame clones are kept and a portion is missing. The sample gives around 170,000 clones, 92% of which show up once; 0.68% is in the top ten. The sequencing sample was made of blood. These TCRs come from a woman in her twenties or thirties in good health.

This clone was seen repeatedly, ten times or more. V and J are TRBV7-9 and TRBJ2-7, with D perhaps matching TRBD2 (6 bases). V lost 1 base to trimming and J lost 2 bases, with 6 bases between them. This CDR3 is 13 amino acids long. Germline assignment: CDR1 SEHNR and CDR2 FQNEAQ (reference sequence). The CDR3 DNA reads TGTGCCAGCAGCTTAGGGACTACCTACGAGCAGTACTTC. It codes for CASSLGTTYEQYF.

As concerns this clone: This sample also contains other DNA sequences that code for the same CDR3. V and J are TRBV4-1 and TRBJ2-3; maybe TRBD1 (5 bases). The CDR3 loop spans 15 amino acids. The ends were cut back, 0 bases at V and 3 bases at J, with 10 bases in the middle. The germline gives CDR1 MGHRA, CDR2 YSYEKL. The CDR3 protein is CASSQEPGLTDTQYF. In DNA, the CDR3 is TGCGCCAGCAGCCAAGAACCAGGGTTGACAGATACGCAGTATTTT.

This rearrangement joins TRBV4-1 to TRBJ1-2; no definite D call. The CDR3 covers 14 residues. The V gene's germline CDR1 is MGHRA and CDR2 YSYEKL. The ends were cut back, 0 bases at V and 3 bases at J, with 8 bases in the middle. CDR3 amino acids: CASSQDAAYYGYTF. CDR3 coding DNA: TGCGCCAGCAGCCAAGATGCCGCTTACTATGGCTACACCTTC.

J is TRBJ1-1 and V is TRBV28, with D possibly being TRBD1 (5 bases). The germline V gene has CDR1 MDHEN and CDR2 SYDVKM. The CDR3 totals 15 residues. V dropped 2 bases and J dropped 1 base, with 11 bases sitting between them. CDR3 in amino acids: CASSLNYGGNTEAFF. The DNA for the CDR3 is TGTGCCAGCAGTTTAAACTATGGGGGGAACACTGAAGCTTTCTTT.

The V call is TRBV10-2, the J call TRBJ1-1; D perhaps matches TRBD1 (5 bases). Trimming took 3 bases from V and 3 from J, leaving 11 bases between them. The CDR3 consists of 14 residues. Germline V CDR1 and CDR2: WSHSY, SAAADI. The CDR3 DNA reads as TGCGCCAGCAGTGAAGGGGTGGGGTACACTGAAGCTTTCTTT. Its translation is CASSEGVGYTEAFF.

V gene TRBV27 combines with J gene TRBJ1-1, with D maybe TRBD1 (5 bases). V lost 6 bases and J 5 bases, leaving 7 bases between the germline ends. Germline V gene sequence: CDR1 MNHEY, CDR2 SMNVEV (reference sequence). CDR3 length: 11 residues. The CDR3 protein is CASSGGTEAFF. The CDR3 bases are TGTGCCAGCAGCGGGGGGACTGAAGCTTTCTTT.

The chain recombines TRBV29-1 with TRBJ2-3, with D perhaps matching TRBD1 (5 bases). Per germline, CDR1 SQVTM and CDR2 ANQGSEA. The CDR3 is 13 amino acids. V gave up 6 bases and J gave up 5 bases, with 15 bases separating them. This CDR3 is CSVGRVQKDTQYF. In DNA form, the CDR3 reads TGCAGCGTCGGCAGGGTCCAAAAAGATACGCAGTATTTT.

The chain carries TRBV12-3 or TRBV12-4 and TRBJ2-5; D call uncertain. V shed 3 bases and J shed 5 bases, with 4 bases lying between them. This CDR3 has 11 amino acids. CDR3 DNA: TGTGCCAGCAGTTTTTCCGAGACCCAGTACTTC. Translating gives CASSFSETQYF.

The CDR3 spells CASSPRRVGTEAFF. CDR3 DNA: TGTGCCAGCAGCCCCCGCAGGGTAGGGACTGAAGCTTTCTTT. The J gene is TRBJ1-1, the V gene TRBV7-9; possibly TRBD1 for D (5 bases). From germline, CDR1 is SEHNR and CDR2 FQNEAQ (reference sequence). With 5 bases removed from V and 5 bases from J, the gap between germline ends came to 15 bases. The CDR3 loop spans 14 amino acids.

CDR3 sequence reads: CASTGNTEAFF. CDR3 DNA sequence: TGCGCCAGCACAGGGAACACTGAAGCTTTCTTT. The chain couples TRBV5-1 to TRBJ1-1; D is unresolved. Germline values: CDR1 SGHRS, CDR2 YFSETQ. CDR3 length equals 11 residues. V was shortened by 6 bases and J by 1 base, with 4 bases between the two germline ends.

V usage is TRBV9 and J usage is TRBJ1-5; tentative D call: TRBD1 (6 bases). The V end lost 3 bases, the J end lost 3 bases, and 13 bases lay between the germline ends. The CDR3 has 15 residues. CDR1 is SGDLS, CDR2 YYNGEE, per germline. CDR3 sequence reads: CASSEAGTYNQPQHF. CDR3 bases: TGTGCCAGCAGCGAGGCCGGGACATACAATCAGCCCCAGCATTTT.

The chain is built from TRBV2 and TRBJ2-7; D unresolved. Germline assignment: CDR1 SNHLY and CDR2 FYNNEI. The CDR3 runs 15 residues. The ends were cut back, 1 base at V and 3 bases at J, with 13 bases in the middle. In nucleotides, the CDR3 is TGTGCCAGCAGTGAAGAGGTCAGGTTCGGCTACGAGCAGTACTTC. Its protein product is CASSEEVRFGYEQYF.

This clone was observed a single time. The chain has TRBV19 and TRBJ2-7; D unclear. From germline, CDR1 is LNHDA and CDR2 SQIVND (reference sequence). V was cut by 0 bases and J by 1 base, with 10 bases left in between. This CDR3 spans 15 amino acids. CDR3 DNA sequence: TGTGCCAGTAGTATAGATCTTGGCAGATCCTACGAGCAGTACTTC. Translating gives CASSIDLGRSYEQYF.

V is TRBV30 and J is TRBJ2-7, with D perhaps matching TRBD1 or TRBD2 (5 bases each). This CDR3 spans 14 amino acids. Trimming shortened V by 2 bases and J by 0 bases, and 11 bases separated the two germline ends. The germline CDR1 and CDR2 sequences are GTSNPN and SVGIG (reference sequence). The CDR3 region has the DNA TGTGCCTGGAGTCGGGGCTCTGGCTCCTACGAGCAGTACTTC. Translating gives CAWSRGSGSYEQYF. Full variable domain (remainder filled in from reference TRBV30 and TRBJ2-7): SQTIHQWPATLVQPVGSPLSLECTVEGTSNPNLYWYRQAAGRGLQLLFYSVGIGQISSEVPQNLSASRPQDRQFILSSKKLLLSDSGFYLCAWSRGSGSYEQYFGPGTRLTVT.

This clone was seen a single time. The CDR3 DNA sequence: TGTGCCAGCAGCTTAGCGCGGGCGGGCCCCTCCTACAATGAGCAGTTCTTC. Translated: CASSLARAGPSYNEQFF. The chain carries TRBV7-9 and TRBJ2-1; tentative D call: TRBD2 (5 bases). CDR1 SEHNR and CDR2 FQNEAQ come from the germline V gene (reference sequence). Trimming took 0 bases from V and 0 from J, leaving 12 bases between them. The CDR3 sequence is 17 residues long. Complete variable domain (other parts from reference TRBV7-9 and TRBJ2-1): DTGVSQNPRHKITKRGQNVTFRCDPISEHNRLYWYRQTLGQGPEFLTYFQNEAQLEKSRLLSDRFSAERPKGSFSTLEIQRTEQGDSAMYLCASSLARAGPSYNEQFFGPGTRLTVL.

The chain is built from TRBV4-2 and TRBJ2-1; 8 positions agree with TRBD2. From germline, CDR1 is LGHNA and CDR2 YNFKEQ. The ends lost 0 bases at V and 6 bases at J; junction bases unmatched: 10. This CDR3 spans 17 amino acids. For the CDR3, the DNA is TGTGCCAGCAGCCAAGATCCCTTTCTAGCGGGCCGCAATGAGCAGTTCTTC. The encoded protein is CASSQDPFLAGRNEQFF.

V is TRBV15 and J is TRBJ2-5; D gene ambiguous. Germline V gene lookup returns CDR1 LNHNV and CDR2 YYDKDF (reference sequence). Trimming removed 5 bases from V and 0 bases from J, with 10 bases in between. CDR3 length equals 14 residues. In DNA, the CDR3 is TGTGCCACCAGCTCTGGTAGGAACCAAGAGACCCAGTACTTC. Protein sequence: CATSSGRNQETQYF.

The V and J genes are TRBV30 and TRBJ2-3; the D is unclear. Germline V gives CDR1 GTSNPN, CDR2 SVGIG (reference sequence). The length of the CDR3 is 11 residues. With 5 bases removed from V and 0 bases from J, the gap between germline ends came to 3 bases. CDR3 coding DNA: TGTGCCTGGTCTAGCACAGATACGCAGTATTTT. Its translation: CAWSSTDTQYF.

The chain employs TRBV5-6 and TRBJ1-1; D unclear. This CDR3 spans 11 amino acids. Trimming removed 2 bases from V and 4 bases from J, with 3 bases in between. Per germline, CDR1 SGHDT and CDR2 YYEEEE. In nucleotides, the CDR3 is TGTGCCAGCAGCTTTTCCACTGAAGCTTTCTTT. It encodes CASSFSTEAFF.

The J gene is TRBJ2-5, the V gene TRBV4-2; a possible D gene is TRBD2 (6 bases). Trimming took off 0 bases at V and 1 base at J, with 12 bases between the two ends. Germline V gene sequence: CDR1 LGHNA, CDR2 YNFKEQ. CDR3 length: 16 amino acids. The CDR3 is CASSQEWSSGQETQYF. In nucleotides, the CDR3 is TGTGCCAGCAGCCAAGAGTGGAGTAGCGGCCAAGAGACCCAGTACTTC.

This rearrangement joins TRBV5-1 to TRBJ2-5; 8 bases align to TRBD1. The trim removed 4 bases at V and 5 bases at J, leaving 7 bases unmatched. The CDR3 length is 14 residues. CDR1 SGHRS and CDR2 YFSETQ come from the germline V gene. For the CDR3, the DNA is TGCGCCAGCAGCGACGACAGGGGTTCGGAGACCCAGTACTTC. This sequence encodes CASSDDRGSETQYF.

The chain employs TRBV28 and TRBJ2-7; D is unresolved. CDR3 length: 13 amino acids. V shed 6 bases and J shed 2 bases, with 11 bases lying between them. Germline values: CDR1 MDHEN, CDR2 SYDVKM. CDR3 in DNA: TGTGCCAGCAGGATCGGGTTTACCTACGAGCAGTACTTC. Its protein is CASRIGFTYEQYF. The whole variable domain, remainder taken from reference TRBV28 and TRBJ2-7, is DVKVTQSSRYLVKRTGEKVFLECVQDMDHENMFWYRQDPGLGLRLIYFSYDVKMKEKGDIPEGYSVSREKKERFSLILESASTNQTSMYLCASRIGFTYEQYFGPGTRLTVT.

V and J are TRBV28 and TRBJ2-1, with 8 nucleotides matching TRBD2. Germline values: CDR1 MDHEN, CDR2 SYDVKM. CDR3 size: 16 residues. Germline trimming cut 6 bases from V and 3 bases from J; bases unmatched to any gene: 10. CDR3 sequence reads: CASSLNSGTFYNEQFF. The CDR3 nucleotides read TGTGCCAGCAGCCTCAATAGCGGGACCTTCTACAATGAGCAGTTCTTC. Supplemented by reference TRBV28 and TRBJ2-1, the full variable domain reads DVKVTQSSRYLVKRTGEKVFLECVQDMDHENMFWYRQDPGLGLRLIYFSYDVKMKEKGDIPEGYSVSREKKERFSLILESASTNQTSMYLCASSLNSGTFYNEQFFGPGTRLTVL.

The chain couples TRBV4-1 to TRBJ2-1; 11 positions agree with TRBD2. J lost 8 bases, V lost 2 bases, and 11 bases had no gene match. Germline CDR1 MGHRA, CDR2 YSYEKL. This CDR3 has 17 amino acids. For the CDR3, the DNA is TGCGCCAGCAGCCAACTTAGCGGGAGGGCTATGGGCGATGAGCAGTTCTTC. The encoded protein is CASSQLSGRAMGDEQFF.

This chain uses TRBV29-1 with TRBJ2-3; D is unclear. CDR3 length: 12 amino acids. Per germline, CDR1 SQVTM and CDR2 ANQGSEA. Trimming took 6 bases from V and 8 from J, leaving 15 bases between them. DNA of the CDR3: TGCAGCGTGGGCTCCCCGACGGGTACGCAGTATTTT. Its protein product is CSVGSPTGTQYF.

The V call is TRBV3-1 (or the pseudogene TRBV3-2), the J call TRBJ2-7; no firm D call. In germline, CDR1 is LGHDT, CDR2 YNNKEL (reference sequence). Trimming removed 4 bases from V and 5 bases from J, with 15 bases in between. The CDR3 covers 14 residues. The CDR3: CASSLGSEVHEQYF. CDR3 nucleotides: TGTGCCAGCAGCCTCGGGTCCGAGGTACACGAGCAGTACTTC.

The rearrangement uses TRBV6-1 and TRBJ1-2; maybe TRBD1 (5 bases). Deletions cut 3 bases from V and 6 bases from J, with 17 bases between. The CDR3 runs 15 residues. Germline V CDR1 and CDR2: MNHNS, SASEGT. The CDR3 DNA is TGTGCCAGCAGTGATTCCCCAGGGAGGGGCAATGGCTACACCTTC. Amino acids: CASSDSPGRGNGYTF.

The rearrangement links TRBV7-9 to TRBJ2-3; D not resolved. The CDR3 is 14 residues long. V was cut by 3 bases and J by 4 bases, with 11 bases left in between. Germline V gene lookup returns CDR1 SEHNR and CDR2 FQNEAQ (reference sequence). In DNA, the CDR3 is TGTGCCAGCAGCTTCGCCGGTGTGGCAGATACGCAGTATTTT. It codes for CASSFAGVADTQYF.

The V gene is TRBV10-1, the J gene TRBJ2-3; 13 positions agree with TRBD2. The CDR3 consists of 15 residues. The V gene end was trimmed by 9 bases and the J gene end by 1 base; junction bases not matched to a gene: 4. CDR1 and CDR2 (germline): WNHNN, SYGVQD (reference sequence). The CDR3 spells CASWTSGSRTDTQYF. The CDR3 DNA reads TGCGCCAGTTGGACTAGCGGGAGCCGCACAGATACGCAGTATTTT.

The chain links TRBV5-1 to TRBJ1-4, with unresolved D. Germline CDR1 SGHRS, CDR2 YFSETQ. V lost 0 bases to trimming and J lost 0 bases, with 6 bases between them. This CDR3 contains 15 residues. CDR3 residues: CASSLGDATNEKLFF. The CDR3 DNA reads TGCGCCAGCAGCTTGGGAGACGCAACTAATGAAAAACTGTTTTTT.

The chain carries TRBV6-5 and TRBJ1-1; no clear D. The CDR3 consists of 13 residues. Trimming stripped 2 bases from V and 4 bases from J, with 8 bases between. Germline lookup yields CDR1 MNHEY and CDR2 SVGAGI. The CDR3: CASSYGESTEAFF. The CDR3 nucleotides read TGTGCCAGCAGTTACGGAGAGTCCACTGAAGCTTTCTTT.

The chain is built from TRBV5-1 and TRBJ2-1; 15 bases fit TRBD2. The CDR3 is 15 residues long. Losses at the gene ends were 4 bases for V and 8 bases for J; bases not matched to a gene: 4. Germline-derived CDR1 and CDR2 are SGHRS and YFSETQ. The CDR3 nucleotides read TGCGCCAGCAGCCAGGGACTAGCGGGAGGCTATGAGCAGTTCTTC. Protein: CASSQGLAGGYEQFF.